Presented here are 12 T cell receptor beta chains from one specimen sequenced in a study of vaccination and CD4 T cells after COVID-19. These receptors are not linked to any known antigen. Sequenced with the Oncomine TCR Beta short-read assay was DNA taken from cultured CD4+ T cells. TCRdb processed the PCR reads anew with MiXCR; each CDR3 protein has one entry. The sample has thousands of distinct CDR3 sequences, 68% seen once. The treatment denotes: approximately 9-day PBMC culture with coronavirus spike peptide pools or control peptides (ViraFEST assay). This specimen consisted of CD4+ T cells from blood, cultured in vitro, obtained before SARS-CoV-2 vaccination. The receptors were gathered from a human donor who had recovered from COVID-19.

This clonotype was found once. CDR3 coding DNA: TGTGCCAGCAGCCCAACAGGGACTCAGCCCCAGCATTTT. This encodes CASSPTGTQPQHF. The gene calls are TRBV7-9 and TRBJ1-5, with a weak D call TRBD1 (6 bases). In germline, CDR1 is SEHNR, CDR2 FQNEAQ (reference sequence). CDR3 size: 13 residues. Trimming pared 5 bases from V and 6 bases from J, leaving 11 bases between.

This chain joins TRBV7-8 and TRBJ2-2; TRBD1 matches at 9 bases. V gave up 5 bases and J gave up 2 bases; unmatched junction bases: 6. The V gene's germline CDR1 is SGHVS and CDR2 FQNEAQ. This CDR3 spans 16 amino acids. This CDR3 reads CASSARTGANTGELFF. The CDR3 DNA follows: TGTGCCAGCAGCGCACGGACAGGGGCAAACACCGGGGAGCTGTTTTTT.

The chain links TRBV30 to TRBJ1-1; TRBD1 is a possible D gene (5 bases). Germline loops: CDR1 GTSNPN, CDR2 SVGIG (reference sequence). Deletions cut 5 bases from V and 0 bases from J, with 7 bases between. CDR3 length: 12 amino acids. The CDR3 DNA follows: TGTGCCTGGGGGGGGATGAACACTGAAGCTTTCTTT. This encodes CAWGGMNTEAFF. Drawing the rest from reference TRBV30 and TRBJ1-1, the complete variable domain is SQTIHQWPATLVQPVGSPLSLECTVEGTSNPNLYWYRQAAGRGLQLLFYSVGIGQISSEVPQNLSASRPQDRQFILSSKKLLLSDSGFYLCAWGGMNTEAFFGQGTRLTVV.

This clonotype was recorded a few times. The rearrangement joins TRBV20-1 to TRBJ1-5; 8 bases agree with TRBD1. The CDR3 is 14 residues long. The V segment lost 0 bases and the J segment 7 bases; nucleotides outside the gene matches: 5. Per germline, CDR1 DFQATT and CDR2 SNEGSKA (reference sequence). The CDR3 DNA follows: TGCAGTGCTAGAGACGGACAGGGCGGGCAGCCCCAGCATTTT. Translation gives CSARDGQGGQPQHF.

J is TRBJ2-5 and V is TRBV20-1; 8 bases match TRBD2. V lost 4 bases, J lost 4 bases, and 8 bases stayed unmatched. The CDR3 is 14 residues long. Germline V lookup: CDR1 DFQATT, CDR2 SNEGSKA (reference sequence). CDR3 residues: CSAIAGGMGETQYF. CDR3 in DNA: TGCAGTGCTATTGCGGGAGGCATGGGAGAGACCCAGTACTTC.

The CDR3 DNA is TGTGCCAGCAGCTTAACACCCCGGAGTGTGCTGAGGGGTAATACCGTGGTGAATGAGCAGTTCTTC. Amino acid sequence: CASSLTPRSVLRGNTVVNEQFF. This chain links TRBV7-3 with TRBJ2-1, with D perhaps given as TRBD1 or TRBD2 (5 bases each). Trimming took off 0 bases at V and 7 bases at J, with 34 bases between the two ends. This CDR3 is built from 22 residues. Germline CDR1 reads SGHTA; CDR2 reads FQGTGA. The whole variable domain, remainder taken from reference TRBV7-3 and TRBJ2-1, is GAGVSQTPSNKVTEKGKYVELRCDPISGHTALYWYRQSLGQGPEFLIYFQGTGAADDSGLPNDRFFAVRPEGSVSTLKIQRTERGDSAVYLCASSLTPRSVLRGNTVVNEQFFGPGTRLTVL.

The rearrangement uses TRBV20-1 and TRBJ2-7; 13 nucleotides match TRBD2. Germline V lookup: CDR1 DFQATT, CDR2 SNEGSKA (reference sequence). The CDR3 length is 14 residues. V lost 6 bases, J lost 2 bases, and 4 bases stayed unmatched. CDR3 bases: TGCAGTGCCCAGGGACTAGCGGGAACCTACGAGCAGTACTTC. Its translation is CSAQGLAGTYEQYF.

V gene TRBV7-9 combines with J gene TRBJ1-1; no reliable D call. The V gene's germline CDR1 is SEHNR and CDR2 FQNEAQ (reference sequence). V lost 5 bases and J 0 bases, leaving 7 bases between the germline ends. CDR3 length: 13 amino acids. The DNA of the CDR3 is TGTGCCAGCAGCCTAGACATGAACACTGAAGCTTTCTTT. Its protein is CASSLDMNTEAFF.

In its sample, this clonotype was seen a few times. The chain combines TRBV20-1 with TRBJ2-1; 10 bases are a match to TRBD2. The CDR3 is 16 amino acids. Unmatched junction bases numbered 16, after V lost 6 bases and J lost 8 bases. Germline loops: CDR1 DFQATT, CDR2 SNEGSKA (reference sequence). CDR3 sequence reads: CSAPLLVAGGTDEQFF. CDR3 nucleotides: TGCAGTGCCCCCCTCCTGGTAGCGGGAGGAACCGATGAGCAGTTCTTC.

The CDR3, as DNA: TGTGCCAGCATCTCGACAGGGGTAGTGGGTCAGCCCCAGCATTTT. It specifies CASISTGVVGQPQHF. The chain recombines TRBV28 with TRBJ1-5; 8 nucleotides line up with TRBD1. Germline CDR1 and CDR2: MDHEN and SYDVKM. The CDR3 is 15 amino acids. V lost 7 bases, J lost 6 bases, and 11 bases stayed unmatched.

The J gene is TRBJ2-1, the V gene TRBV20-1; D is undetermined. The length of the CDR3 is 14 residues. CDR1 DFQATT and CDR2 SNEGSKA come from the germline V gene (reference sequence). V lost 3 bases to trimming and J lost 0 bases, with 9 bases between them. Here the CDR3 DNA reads TGCAGTGCTAGCCGAAGGAGCTCCTACAATGAGCAGTTCTTC. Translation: CSASRRSSYNEQFF.

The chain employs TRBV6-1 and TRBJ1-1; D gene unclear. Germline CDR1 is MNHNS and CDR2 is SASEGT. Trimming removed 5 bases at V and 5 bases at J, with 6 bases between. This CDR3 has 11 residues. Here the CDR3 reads CASSHGTEAFF. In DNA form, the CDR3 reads TGTGCCAGCAGTCACGGGACTGAAGCTTTCTTT.